The rows below give T cell receptor beta chains drawn from one sample of a study of lymphopenia after photon versus proton radiotherapy. Sequencing was performed with immunoSEQ multiplex PCR; in TCRdb, only in-frame clones are kept and a portion is missing. This table has around 18,000 clones, around 85% appearing once. This specimen was peripheral blood, taken from a patient treated with proton-based radiotherapy. The source of these receptors is a man aged 65 to 79 with pancreatic cancer. CDR3s include the opening cysteine and the closing phenylalanine or tryptophan. A D gene is named only where the DNA matches it firmly. Some rows mark clone size as missing; the rest say once, few, many or name a class of expanded clone.

>TRBJ1-2|-|TRBV2|TRBD1
TGTGCCAGCATTATACAGGGGGCGAACTCCGGCGGCTACACCTTC
CASIIQGANSGGYTF
>TRBJ2-7|-|TRBV18|-
TGTGCCAGCTCACCACCAGGCAGGGGGGACGAGCAGTACTTC
CASSPPGRGDEQYF
>TRBJ2-1|-|TRBV7-2|-
TGTGCCAGCAGTCTATCTACCGGGAGCTCCTACAATGAGCAGTTCTTC
CASSLSTGSSYNEQFF
>TRBJ1-3|once|TRBV6-5|TRBD1
TGTGCCAGCAGTTCTCACAGGGGTAGCTCTGGAAACACCATATATTTT
CASSSHRGSSGNTIYF
>TRBJ2-7|-|TRBV19|-
TGTGCCTCCGCCGCCACAGGAGACGAGCAGTACTTC
CASAATGDEQYF
>TRBJ1-3|-|TRBV30|-
TGTGCCTGGAGTTTGGGAGTCAGCTCTGGAAACACCATATATTTT
CAWSLGVSSGNTIYF
>TRBJ2-1|-|TRBV25-1|-
TGTGCCAGCAGTGAAGGTGACCCACCCTATAACAATGAGCAGTTCTTC
CASSEGDPPYNNEQFF
>TRBJ1-2|once|TRBV6-1|-
TGTGCCAGCAGTGAAGGAACAGCCAGGGAAGCCAACTATGGCTACACCTTC
CASSEGTAREANYGYTF
>TRBJ2-1|-|TRBV6-1|TRBD2
TGTGCCAGCAGGGCTAGCGGGAAGGATGAGCAGTTCTTC
CASRASGKDEQFF
>TRBJ1-2|-|TRBV29-1|TRBD1
TGCAGCGTTGAAGGTTTAGGGACAGGGGGAACCTATGGCTACACCTTC
CSVEGLGTGGTYGYTF
>TRBJ2-5|-|TRBV11-2|TRBD2
TGTGCCAGCAGCTTAGCTCGCGGGGGAGCTCTGGAGACCCAGTACTTC
CASSLARGGALETQYF
>TRBJ2-5|-|TRBV7-3|-
TGTGCCAGCAGAAATAAACGGTACCAAGAGACCCAGTACTTC
CASRNKRYQETQYF
>TRBJ2-3|-|TRBV7-9|TRBD2
TGTGCCAGCAGCTTCGAAGCGGGAGGGTACACAGATACGCAGTATTTT
CASSFEAGGYTDTQYF
>TRBJ2-6|-|TRBV5-6|-
TGTGCCAGCTTATCCTCCAATAGTCACAAGTCGGGCCAACTCCTGACTTTC
CASLSSNSHKSGQLLTF
>TRBJ1-5|few|TRBV2|-
TGTGCCAGCAGTGAAGTGGCAGGCAATCAGCCCCAGCATTTT
CASSEVAGNQPQHF
>TRBJ2-1|-|TRBV19|-
TGTGCCAGTAGTATGCGACAGCCTAGGGATGAGCAGTTCTTC
CASSMRQPRDEQFF
>TRBJ2-5|-|TRBV15|-
TGTGCCACCAGCAGAGAAGGGGTAGGGTTGGAGACCCAGTACTTC
CATSREGVGLETQYF
>TRBJ2-2|-|TRBV25-1|TRBD1
TGTGCCAGCAGTGATTGGACAGGGGCGACCGGGGAGCTGTTTTTT
CASSDWTGATGELFF
>TRBJ1-5|-|TRBV18|-
TGTGCCAGCTCACCCGGGGGTAGCAATCAGCCCCAGCATTTT
CASSPGGSNQPQHF
>TRBJ2-1|-|TRBV11-1|-
TGTGCCAGCAGCTTAGGTGACGGCGACAATGAGCAGTTCTTC
CASSLGDGDNEQFF
>TRBJ1-4|-|TRBV7-2|TRBD1
TGTGCCAGCAGCTTAGGGAGGGGGCGGACTAATGAAAAACTGTTTTTT
CASSLGRGRTNEKLFF
>TRBJ1-5|-|TRBV6-6|-
TGTGCCAGCAGGGAGGTTAGCAATCAGCCCCAGCATTTT
CASREVSNQPQHF
>TRBJ2-3|-|TRBV7-2|TRBD2
TGTGCCAGCAGCTTACTAGCGGGGGGGCCCACAGATACGCAGTATTTT
CASSLLAGGPTDTQYF
>TRBJ2-7|-|TRBV12-5|TRBD2
TGTGCTAGTGGTTTAGAAGCGGGGCCGCCCTACGAGCAGTACTTC
CASGLEAGPPYEQYF
>TRBJ2-1|-|TRBV7-9|-
TGTGCCAGCACCGACAGGGAAAGGAGCGGGAACAATGAGCAGTTCTTC
CASTDRERSGNNEQFF
>TRBJ2-1|-|TRBV5-1|TRBD1
TGCGCCAGCAGTCAAGGGACAGGCCCCCATTTCTTC
CASSQGTGPHFF
>TRBJ2-3|-|TRBV18|-
TGTGCCAGCTCACCAGGGGAATGGCACGGTACGCAGTATTTT
CASSPGEWHGTQYF
>TRBJ2-1|-|TRBV5-1|TRBD2
TGCGCCAGCAGCTTGGTTGCGGGAGGCCCTTACAATGAGCAGTTCTTC
CASSLVAGGPYNEQFF
>TRBJ1-5|-|TRBV19|TRBD1
TGTGCCAGTAGTCCGACAGGGGGCTATCAGCCCCAGCATTTT
CASSPTGGYQPQHF
>TRBJ1-4|-|TRBV19|-
TGTGCCAGTAGGGATAATGAAAAACTGTTTTTT
CASRDNEKLFF
>TRBJ2-2|-|TRBV6-4|TRBD1
TGTGCCAGCAGTGAGAGCCGGGACAGGGGGCCCGGGGAGCTGTTTTTT
CASSESRDRGPGELFF
>TRBJ1-1|-|TRBV5-1|TRBD1
TGCGTCAGCAGAAACCAGGGGGACACTGAAGCTTTCTTT
CVSRNQGDTEAFF
>TRBJ1-6|-|TRBV6-5|-
TGTGCCAGCAGCACTCCGGGAGATGGTTCACCCCTCCACTTT
CASSTPGDGSPLHF
>TRBJ1-5|once|TRBV5-1|TRBD1
TGCGCCAGCAGCTTGACTTCAGGGGGCGGTCAGCCCCAGCATTTT
CASSLTSGGGQPQHF
>TRBJ2-2|few|TRBV11-3|-
TGTGCCAGCAGCTCTTTCCCGGGTCAGACCGGGGAGCTGTTTTTT
CASSSFPGQTGELFF
>TRBJ1-5|once|TRBV6-5|-
TGTGCCAGCAGTACCCGACTGAGTAGCAATCAGCCCCAGCATTTT
CASSTRLSSNQPQHF
>TRBJ1-2|-|TRBV9|-
TGTGCCAGCAGCGTAGCTGCGGGGGGCATCTATGGCTACACCTTC
CASSVAAGGIYGYTF